This T cell receptor (beta chain) was sequenced during a study of radiation and T cells in renal cell carcinoma (dated by TCRdb to the early 2020s). Broadly, across the study: In total, approximately 55 samples, comprising around 26 tumors and approximately 27 peripheral blood samples, were subjected to TCR beta sequencing. The last blood draw happened 4 weeks after radiation, timed to coincide with nephrectomy. In the 40 to 55 samples combined, around 3.7 million unique CDR3 nucleotide sequences were found, encoding 2.5 million or so unique CDR3 amino acid sequences. Broader findings and caveats from the paper: Because pretreatment tumor biopsies were not available, the study could not determine whether clonotypes were already present within the tumor at baseline. Top tumor clonotypes rose in blood from baseline to 2 weeks post-radiation, then contracted by 4 weeks, suggesting transient expansion of tumor-resident clones. Effects of radiation dose or scheduling on the TCR repertoire could not be addressed with the single-armed trial design. Changes in the blood repertoire were not tracked past 4 weeks after treatment.

TCR beta libraries were generated from genomic DNA with the immunoSEQ kit, following the manufacturer's recommendations. For library preparation, a first multiplex PCR was performed with proprietary primers, followed by a second PCR in which unique barcodes were added, and bead cleanups were performed after each round. Each sample batch included a kit-provided positive control reaction and a negative control reaction. The final libraries underwent checking on an Agilent 4200 TapeStation D1000 ScreenTape, volumetric pooling, and quantification by qPCR. Sequencing ran on an Illumina NextSeq500 with a MidOutput 150-cycle cartridge, using 156 Read1 and 15 Index1 cycles with kit custom primers. The pooled library was loaded at roughly 0.9 pM with about 18% PhiX control spiked in. Per the source publication's procedure: Vendor-processed data were analyzed in R, with a clonotype defined as all T cells sharing the same CDR3 nucleotide sequence. For clone abundance analyses, frequencies were normalized to the 10,000 most abundant clones in each sample. Public T cell clones, which averaged fewer than five per sample, were removed prior to analysis. Tumor-enriched clonotypes and baseline blood-enriched clonotypes were defined as those with an abundance difference of at least 32-fold between compartments. A beta-binomial differential abundance model was used to identify clonotypes that expanded or contracted between blood time points. Tumor-blood repertoire similarity was measured with the Baroni-Urbani and Buser coefficient, and group comparisons used two-tailed Wilcoxon tests in R. Here the immuneACCESS table is served through TCRdb, limited to in-frame sequences with V and J called. Missing clones are a known gap in these copies; in checked studies unresolved V genes cover under half, and the rest lacks a known reason. D and trimming come from the DNA, and the V and J calls and clone size come from that table. The sample includes fewer than 200,000 clones, with about 88% observed a single time. The ten largest clones take up 11% of the sample.

In the paper's terms, the time point label means: blood 4 weeks post-SBRT, at nephrectomy. The treatment or condition label on this specimen signifies: 15 Gy SBRT to primary tumor, nephrectomy 4 weeks later. The samples were obtained from a clinical trial, where primary renal cell carcinomas were treated with 15 Gy stereotactic body radiation therapy and then removed by nephrectomy 4 weeks afterward. Serial peripheral blood from radiation-treated patients was sampled at baseline, 2 weeks and 4 weeks after SBRT to track tumor-enriched clonotypes. All patients had renal cell carcinoma with clear cell pathology. Genomic DNA for TCR sequencing was prepared using the QIAamp DNA Blood Mini Kit (Qiagen). Only samples passing all quality control checks were included in the analyses. Remarks on this clone: The specificity of this receptor is unknown. No base quality information exists; no much larger clone differs at one position.

V loses 5 bases, J loses 2 bases, and the germline ends lie 17 bases apart. The CDR3 spans 16 residues, from the cysteine through the phenylalanine. Only the CDR3 region is kept as DNA, spanning 48 bases read in frame from base 1. The germline V gene provides CDR1 SGHVS and CDR2 FNYEAQ. The sequencing here drew on blood, taken from a patient whose treatment included radiotherapy and nephrectomy. This clonotype was obtained from a woman aged 45-65 years with renal cell carcinoma. The chain is encoded by TRBV7-6 joined to TRBJ2-3, with TRBD2 tentatively as D gene (6 bases match). DNA sequence: TGTGCCAGCAGCCGCGGAGGGTTGGGGAACACAGATACGCAGTATTTT. Translation gives CASSRGGLGNTDTQYF.